This T cell receptor (beta chain) derives from a study of blood T cell repertoires in COVID-19 (dated by TCRdb to 2018 to 2021). In the study overall: Samples covering the acute and convalescent phases of COVID-19 were provided by collaborators in the United States, Italy and Spain. The prospective study material was composed of cDNA or gDNA derived from T cells, B-cell-depleted T cells, or PBMCs. Deeply sampled blood TCRbeta repertoires from subjects exposed to, actively infected with, or recovered from COVID-19 were included in the dataset. The repertoires were released in a freely available public database meant as a resource for research on the immune response to SARS-CoV-2. Samples were obtained from the ongoing ImmuneRACE study (first 160 participants) and from over a thousand subjects provided by 6 global collaborators. A de-identified subject ID, COVID-19 status, age in years and sex were almost always included in the sample metadata. HLA class I and class II types, where available, came from metadata supplied by the sample provider rather than from assay-based typing.

Whole blood was collected in K2EDTA tubes by collaborating institutions according to the institutions' own protocols. Collaborator samples were shipped for TCRbeta analysis as frozen whole blood, isolated PBMCs, or DNA extracted from either sample type. The paper's findings and limits, for the study overall: Clinical and demographic metadata were provided uncurated, with the amount varying by source and participant.

V lost 2 bases and J lost 7 bases; the stretch between them is 17 bases long. CDR1 is given as MNHEY and CDR2 as SVGAGI, both from the germline V gene. The cysteine opens and the phenylalanine closes a CDR3 of 15 amino acids. Only the CDR3 region is kept as DNA, spanning 45 bases read in frame from base 1. TCRbeta CDR3 regions were amplified from genomic DNA by means of the immunoSEQ Assay, a bias-controlled multiplex PCR. The paper's processing steps were these. Within the assay, amplification of reference gene primers was used to estimate how many nucleated cells each sample contained. Sequence reads were collapsed and filtered to measure the absolute abundance of every unique TCRbeta CDR3 rearrangement. For each sample, productive Simpson clonality was calculated by taking the square root of Simpson's diversity index across productive rearrangements. TCRdb obtained this table from immuneACCESS and retained in-frame rearrangements with V and J assigned. These tables miss some clones; where compared with another copy, unresolved V genes account for less than half of the shortfall, and the remainder is unexplained. D and trimming were read from the DNA, whereas the V and J calls and clone size are those reported in that table. For this sample there are approximately 230,000 clones; about four fifths appear just once. The top ten clones comprise approximately 9.1% of the sample.

Of note for this clone: Its antigen target is currently unknown. Base qualities are not at hand, and no much larger clone is one base apart.

The clonotype was recovered from a man at least 80 years old with acute or convalescent COVID-19. Sequencing input: peripheral blood. The rearrangement combines TRBV6-5 with TRBJ1-2; possibly the D gene is TRBD1, per 5 matching bases. The CDR3 amino acid sequence is: CASSYNRGWYSGYTF. The nucleotide sequence reads TGTGCCAGCAGTTACAACCGGGGGTGGTACTCTGGCTACACCTTC.